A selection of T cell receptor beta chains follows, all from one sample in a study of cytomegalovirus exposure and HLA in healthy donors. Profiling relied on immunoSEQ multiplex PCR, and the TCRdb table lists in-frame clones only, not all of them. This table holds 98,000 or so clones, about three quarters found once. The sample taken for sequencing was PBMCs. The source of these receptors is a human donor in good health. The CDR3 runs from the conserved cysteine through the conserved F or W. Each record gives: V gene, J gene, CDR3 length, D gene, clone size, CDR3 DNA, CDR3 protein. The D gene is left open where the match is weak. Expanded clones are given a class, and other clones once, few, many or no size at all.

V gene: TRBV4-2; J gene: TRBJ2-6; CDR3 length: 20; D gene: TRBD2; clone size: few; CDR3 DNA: TGTGCCAGCAGCCAAGTAACTAGCGCTGGGGGATTATCTGGGGCCAACGTCCTGACTTTC; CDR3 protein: CASSQVTSAGGLSGANVLTF
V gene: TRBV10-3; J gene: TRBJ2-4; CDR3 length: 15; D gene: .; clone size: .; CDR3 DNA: TGTGCCATCAGTGCAGACTCGGGAGCCAAAAACATTCAGTACTTC; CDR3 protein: CAISADSGAKNIQYF
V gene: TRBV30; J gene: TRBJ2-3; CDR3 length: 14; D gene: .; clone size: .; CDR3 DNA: TGTGCCTGGAGTGTAGGGCTAGCCTCAGATACGCAGTATTTT; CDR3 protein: CAWSVGLASDTQYF
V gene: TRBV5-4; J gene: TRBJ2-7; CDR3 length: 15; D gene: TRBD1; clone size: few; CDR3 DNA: TGTGCCAGCAGCTTGTTGGCAGGGGGCGCCTACGAGCAGTACTTC; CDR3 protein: CASSLLAGGAYEQYF
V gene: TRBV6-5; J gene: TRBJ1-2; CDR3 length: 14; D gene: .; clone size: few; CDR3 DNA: TGTGCCAGCAGTTTAACAGCTTCTAACTATGGCTACACCTTC; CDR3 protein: CASSLTASNYGYTF
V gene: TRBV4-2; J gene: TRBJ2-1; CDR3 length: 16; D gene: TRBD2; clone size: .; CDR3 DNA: TGTGCCAGCAGCCAAGATTTGAGCGGGGCGTACAATGAGCAGTTCTTC; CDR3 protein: CASSQDLSGAYNEQFF
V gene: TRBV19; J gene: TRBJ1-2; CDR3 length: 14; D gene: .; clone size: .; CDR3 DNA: TGTGCCAGTAGCCCAGACTTTTTCGTCTATGGCTACACCTTC; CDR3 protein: CASSPDFFVYGYTF
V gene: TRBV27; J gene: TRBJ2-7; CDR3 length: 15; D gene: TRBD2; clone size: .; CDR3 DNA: TGTGCCAGCAGAGGTACTAGCGGGGGGCCCTACGAGCAGTACTTC; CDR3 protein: CASRGTSGGPYEQYF
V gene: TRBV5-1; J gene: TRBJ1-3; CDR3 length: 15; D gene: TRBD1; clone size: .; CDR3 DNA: TGCGCCAGCAGCCCGGACAGGGGCTCTGGAAACACCATATATTTT; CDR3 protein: CASSPDRGSGNTIYF
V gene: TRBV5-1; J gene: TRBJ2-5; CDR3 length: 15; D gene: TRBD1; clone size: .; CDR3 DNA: TGCGCCAGCAGCTTGGTAGAGGGGGCAGTAGAGACCCAGTACTTC; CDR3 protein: CASSLVEGAVETQYF
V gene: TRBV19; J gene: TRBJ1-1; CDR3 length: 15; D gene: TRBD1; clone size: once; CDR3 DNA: TGTGCCAGTAGTAGGAGGTCCGGGACAGGGGGCTTGGCTTTCTTT; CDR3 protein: CASSRRSGTGGLAFF
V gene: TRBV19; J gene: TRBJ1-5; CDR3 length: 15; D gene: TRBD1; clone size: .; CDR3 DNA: TGTGCCAGTAAACAAACCGGGACAGTCAATCAGCCCCAGCATTTT; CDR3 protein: CASKQTGTVNQPQHF
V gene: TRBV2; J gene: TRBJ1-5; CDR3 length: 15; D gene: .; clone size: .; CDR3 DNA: TGTGCCAGCAGTGAAGCAATAGCAGGGTGGCAGCCCCAGCATTTT; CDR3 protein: CASSEAIAGWQPQHF
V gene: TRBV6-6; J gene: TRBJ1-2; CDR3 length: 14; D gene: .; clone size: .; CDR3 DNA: TGTGCCAGCAGTTACTCATCAGGTCCCTATGGCTACACCTTC; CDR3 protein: CASSYSSGPYGYTF
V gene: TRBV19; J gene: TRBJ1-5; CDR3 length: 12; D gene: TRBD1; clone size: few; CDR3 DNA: TGTGCCAGTAGTAATACAGGGGCGGCCCAGCATTTT; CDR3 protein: CASSNTGAAQHF
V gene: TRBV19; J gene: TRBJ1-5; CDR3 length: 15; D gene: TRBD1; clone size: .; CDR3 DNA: TGTGCCAGTAGTATAGGGACAGGGGGGTTACAGCCCCAGCATTTT; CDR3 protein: CASSIGTGGLQPQHF
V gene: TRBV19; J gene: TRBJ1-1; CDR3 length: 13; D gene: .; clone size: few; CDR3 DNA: TGTGCCAGTAGTAGCGGGGGGGGCAGTAGGGCTTTCTTT; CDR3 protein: CASSSGGGSRAFF
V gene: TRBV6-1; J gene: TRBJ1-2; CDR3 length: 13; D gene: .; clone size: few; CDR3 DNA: TGTGCCAACTCCTTCGGACGAGGGCATGGCTACACCTTC; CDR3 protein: CANSFGRGHGYTF
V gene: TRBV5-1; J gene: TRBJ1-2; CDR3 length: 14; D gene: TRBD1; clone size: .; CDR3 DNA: TGCGCCAGCAGCCACCAGGACAGGGGCTATGGCTACCCCTTC; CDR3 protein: CASSHQDRGYGYPF
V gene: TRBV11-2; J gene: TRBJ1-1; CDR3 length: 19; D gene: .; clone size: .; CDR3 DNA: TGTGCCAGCAGCTTAGTAGTCGGCCAGGGATACATTTTTAACACTGAAGCTTTCTTT; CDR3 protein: CASSLVVGQGYIFNTEAFF
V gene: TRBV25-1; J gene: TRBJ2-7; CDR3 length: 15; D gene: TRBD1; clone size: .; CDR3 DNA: TGTGCCAGCAGCAGACGAGGGGGCCTCTCCTACGAGCAGTACTTC; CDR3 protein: CASSRRGGLSYEQYF
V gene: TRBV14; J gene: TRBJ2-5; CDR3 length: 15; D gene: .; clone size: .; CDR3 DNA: TGTGCCAGCAGCCAAGATCCAGGGCGGTGGGAGACCCAGTACTTC; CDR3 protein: CASSQDPGRWETQYF